What follows describes a single T cell receptor (beta chain). This sample is drawn from a study of blood T cell repertoires in COVID-19. Assay used: immunoSEQ multiplex PCR; TCRdb lists only in-frame clones, some missing. This sample yields approximately 400,000 clones, of which around 83% are seen a single time; around 5.1% belongs to the top ten. Germline CDR1 SQVTM, CDR2 ANQGSEA. V was cut by 4 bases and J by 0 bases, with 12 bases left in between. There are 15 residues in the CDR3. The rearrangement joins TRBV29-1 to TRBJ1-4; the D gene is possibly TRBD1 (6 bases). The TCR comes from a woman aged 45-65 years who had recovered from COVID-19. The source material was PBMCs or T cells enriched from blood (not recorded which). The DNA of the CDR3 is TGCAGCGTTGGGGTGACAGGCACAACTAATGAAAAACTGTTTTTT. Amino acids: CSVGVTGTTNEKLFF.